The rows below give T cell receptor beta chains drawn from one sample of a study of T cell responses to AZD1222 COVID-19 vaccine. Assay used: immunoSEQ multiplex PCR; TCRdb lists only in-frame clones, some missing. The table shows about 53,000 clones, with around 85% occurring only once. The sequenced sample was peripheral blood, obtained on day 0 of AZD1222 vaccination. All receptors derive from an adult in good health. Both conserved end residues are part of each CDR3. Each record gives: clone size, D gene, V gene, J gene, CDR3 DNA, CDR3 protein. The D gene is left open where the match is weak. Clone size is stated in some rows and not others, as once, few, many or a class when expanded.

size: once; D: TRBD1; V: TRBV7-8; J: TRBJ1-1; DNA: TGTGCCAGCAGCTTAGGTCAGACAGGGTTGGCTTTCTTT; CDR3: CASSLGQTGLAFF
size: NA; D: NA; V: TRBV18; J: TRBJ1-4; DNA: TGTGCCACCCGGGGGGCAGCAACTAATGAAAAACTGTTTTTT; CDR3: CATRGAATNEKLFF
size: NA; D: NA; V: TRBV6-5; J: TRBJ1-2; DNA: TGTGCCAGCAGTTGGACAGCCACTTACCGCTATGGCTACACCTTC; CDR3: CASSWTATYRYGYTF
size: NA; D: TRBD2; V: TRBV9; J: TRBJ2-7; DNA: TGTGCCAGCAGCGTCCTACTAGCGGGGGCCTACGAGCAGTACTTC; CDR3: CASSVLLAGAYEQYF
size: NA; D: NA; V: TRBV5-8; J: TRBJ1-5; DNA: TGTGCCAGCAGCTTGGGTTGGGGCCAGGGCAATCAGCCCCAGCATTTT; CDR3: CASSLGWGQGNQPQHF
size: NA; D: NA; V: TRBV7-6; J: TRBJ2-5; DNA: TGTGCCAGCAGCCCAATCGACACCGGGTGGTACTTC; CDR3: CASSPIDTGWYF
size: NA; D: NA; V: TRBV6-5; J: TRBJ2-1; DNA: TGTGCCAGCAGTTACAACCAGCGCCCACACTACAATGAGCAGTTCTTC; CDR3: CASSYNQRPHYNEQFF
size: NA; D: NA; V: TRBV28; J: TRBJ2-7; DNA: TGTGCCAGCAGCCGCCGGGACCGTTCCTACGAGCAGTACTTC; CDR3: CASSRRDRSYEQYF
size: NA; D: TRBD1; V: TRBV7-2; J: TRBJ2-7; DNA: TGTGCCAGCAGAAACGGACAGGGGATATCCTACGAGCAGTACTTC; CDR3: CASRNGQGISYEQYF
size: NA; D: NA; V: TRBV24-1; J: TRBJ2-5; DNA: TGTGCCACCAGTGATCCCACCGCGGGCTCAGGGTTTCTGAGAGAGACCCAGTACTTC; CDR3: CATSDPTAGSGFLRETQYF
size: NA; D: NA; V: TRBV5-1; J: TRBJ1-4; DNA: TGCGCCAGCAGCCGGGACCAGGAGGTGGAAAAACTGTTTTTT; CDR3: CASSRDQEVEKLFF
size: NA; D: TRBD1; V: TRBV6-6; J: TRBJ2-6; DNA: TGTGCCAGCAGTCCGTCACGTTTGAGGACAGGTTCTGGGGCCAACGTCCTGACTTTC; CDR3: CASSPSRLRTGSGANVLTF
size: NA; D: NA; V: TRBV28; J: TRBJ2-5; DNA: TGTGCCAGCAGCGGGAGGACAGGGCAAGAGACCCAGTACTTC; CDR3: CASSGRTGQETQYF
size: NA; D: TRBD1; V: TRBV7-9; J: TRBJ1-6; DNA: TGTGCCAGCAGCAATACAGGGGGCGGTTCACCCCTCCACTTT; CDR3: CASSNTGGGSPLHF
size: NA; D: NA; V: TRBV7-2; J: TRBJ2-2; DNA: TGTGCCAGCAGCTTAGCGCCGGGGTATGCCGGGGAGCTGTTTTTT; CDR3: CASSLAPGYAGELFF
size: NA; D: NA; V: TRBV3-1/TRBV3-2; J: TRBJ1-1; DNA: TGTGCCAGCAGCCAAGATTTGACTGAAGCTTTCTTT; CDR3: CASSQDLTEAFF
size: NA; D: TRBD1; V: TRBV5-1; J: TRBJ1-5; DNA: TGCGCCAGCAGCCCCGGGACAGGGGGCATTCAGCCCCAGCATTTT; CDR3: CASSPGTGGIQPQHF
size: NA; D: TRBD1; V: TRBV11-3; J: TRBJ1-1; DNA: TGTGCCAGCAGCTACGGACAGGGCGGGAACACTGAAGCTTTCTTT; CDR3: CASSYGQGGNTEAFF
size: NA; D: TRBD2; V: TRBV9; J: TRBJ2-7; DNA: TGTGCCAGCAGCAAGGAGGTGGGCGGGGGCTCCTACGAGCAGTACTTC; CDR3: CASSKEVGGGSYEQYF
size: NA; D: TRBD1; V: TRBV7-8; J: TRBJ2-1; DNA: TGTGCCAGCAGCTTTGACAGGGGGCAATCTGCTGAGCAGTTCTTC; CDR3: CASSFDRGQSAEQFF
size: NA; D: NA; V: TRBV7-3; J: TRBJ2-1; DNA: TGTGCCAGCAGCTCTAGCCAGGCATCCTACAATGAGCAGTTCTTC; CDR3: CASSSSQASYNEQFF
size: NA; D: NA; V: TRBV7-8; J: TRBJ2-7; DNA: TGTGCCAGCAGCTTAGGGACAGTAGGCTACGAGCAGTACTTC; CDR3: CASSLGTVGYEQYF
size: NA; D: TRBD1; V: TRBV28; J: TRBJ1-1; DNA: TGTGCCAGCAGTTTATGGGCGGGGACAGGGGATACTGAAGCTTTCTTT; CDR3: CASSLWAGTGDTEAFF
size: many; D: NA; V: TRBV7-9; J: TRBJ2-1; DNA: TGTGCCAGCAGCCCCGGGCGGAGCTCCTACAATGAGCAGTTCTTC; CDR3: CASSPGRSSYNEQFF
size: NA; D: NA; V: TRBV6-5; J: TRBJ1-6; DNA: TGTGCCAGCAGTTACTCGGGGTCACGGTCACCCCTCCACTTT; CDR3: CASSYSGSRSPLHF
size: once; D: TRBD2; V: TRBV19; J: TRBJ2-1; DNA: TGTGCCAGTAGTATAGAGGCTAGCGGGAACAATGAGCAGTTCTTC; CDR3: CASSIEASGNNEQFF
size: NA; D: NA; V: TRBV27; J: TRBJ2-3; DNA: TGTGCCAGCAGTCCTCTGAGAGGGACTCCACTGATGGGTACGCAGTATTTT; CDR3: CASSPLRGTPLMGTQYF
size: few; D: NA; V: TRBV5-1; J: TRBJ2-1; DNA: TGCGCCAGCAGCTTCAGGGGAGACAATGAGCAGTTCTTC; CDR3: CASSFRGDNEQFF
size: NA; D: TRBD2; V: TRBV7-9; J: TRBJ2-7; DNA: TGTGCCAGCAGCTTAAACGCGGGACTAGCGTCCGAGCAGTACTTC; CDR3: CASSLNAGLASEQYF
size: NA; D: TRBD2; V: TRBV2; J: TRBJ2-5; DNA: TGTGCCGGTGCTAGCGGTCAAGAGACCCAGTACTTC; CDR3: CAGASGQETQYF
size: NA; D: TRBD1; V: TRBV9; J: TRBJ2-3; DNA: TGTGCCAGCAGCGAGACAGGGGACACAGATACGCAGTATTTT; CDR3: CASSETGDTDTQYF
size: NA; D: TRBD2; V: TRBV7-3; J: TRBJ2-7; DNA: TGTGCCAGCAGCCCCGGACTAGCGGATACTCCCGGGGCCTACGAGCAGTACTTC; CDR3: CASSPGLADTPGAYEQYF
size: NA; D: TRBD1; V: TRBV5-1; J: TRBJ1-5; DNA: TGCGCCAGCAGCAGCGGACAGGGAGGTAATCAGCCCCAGCATTTT; CDR3: CASSSGQGGNQPQHF
size: NA; D: NA; V: TRBV10-3; J: TRBJ1-2; DNA: TGTGCCATCAGTGAGTCCGGGACGCCGCTCGGATGCACCTTC; CDR3: CAISESGTPLGCTF
size: NA; D: NA; V: TRBV30; J: TRBJ1-2; DNA: TGTGCCTGGAACCCCGACTATGGCTACACCTTC; CDR3: CAWNPDYGYTF
size: NA; D: NA; V: TRBV13; J: TRBJ2-7; DNA: TGTGCCAGCAGCTTAGGGCTACAATATACGAGGGAGCAGTACTTC; CDR3: CASSLGLQYTREQYF
size: NA; D: NA; V: TRBV18; J: TRBJ1-5; DNA: TGTGCCAGCTCACCTTCAAGGGTTGATCAGCCCCAGCATTTT; CDR3: CASSPSRVDQPQHF
size: NA; D: TRBD2; V: TRBV7-3; J: TRBJ2-3; DNA: TGTGCCAGCAGCGACAAAGGGACTAGCGGAACACCAGATACGCAGTATTTT; CDR3: CASSDKGTSGTPDTQYF
size: NA; D: TRBD2; V: TRBV9; J: TRBJ2-5; DNA: TGTGCCAGCAGCGTTTCCGGCGGGAGGCCAGAGACCCAGTACTTC; CDR3: CASSVSGGRPETQYF
size: NA; D: TRBD1; V: TRBV19; J: TRBJ2-6; DNA: TGTGCCAGTAGTATTGCTCCGGGACAGGACTACTCTGGGGCCAACGTCCTGACTTTC; CDR3: CASSIAPGQDYSGANVLTF
size: NA; D: NA; V: TRBV6-4; J: TRBJ1-5; DNA: TGTGCCAGCAGTGACGGCCCCTATCAGCCCCAGCATTTT; CDR3: CASSDGPYQPQHF
size: NA; D: NA; V: TRBV12-3/TRBV12-4; J: TRBJ2-7; DNA: TGTGCCAGCAGTTGGGGACCGTCCTACGAGCAGTACTTC; CDR3: CASSWGPSYEQYF